This T cell receptor (beta chain) was profiled in a study of cytomegalovirus exposure and HLA in healthy donors. Study background: A subsequent analysis reported that the roughly 120 validation repertoires were produced on the same platform that had also been used for the roughly 670 first-cohort repertoires.

Trimming left V 4 bases short and J 10 bases short, with 13 bases between. CDR3 size: 13 residues. The germline CDR1 and CDR2 sequences are SEHNR and FQNEAQ (reference sequence). Donors were drawn from the approximately 120-subject validation cohort, separate from the approximately 700-subject first cohort. The table came from immunoSEQ multiplex PCR; TCRdb's copy has only in-frame clones and leaves some out. The profile shows about 120,000 clones, 70% to 90% of them singletons. To note about this clone: Its target is not known.

Study-wide results and limits: There were about 160 TCR beta chains listed as cytomegalovirus-associated. Rarity characterized most TCR sequences, yet some public TCRs appeared in many donors.

The sequenced sample was PBMCs. This receptor was taken from a man younger than 35 in good health and CMV-seronegative. J is TRBJ2-2 and V is TRBV7-9; D ambiguous. This CDR3 is CASSSSTTLELFF. DNA of the CDR3: TGTGCCAGCAGCTCGTCCACTACTCTGGAGCTGTTTTTT.